This record covers a single T cell receptor (beta chain). In the study's own analysis: Amplification of reference gene primers provided the estimated nucleated cell counts. Clones were read by immunoSEQ multiplex PCR, and TCRdb kept only the in-frame ones, dropping some. V, J and clone size are taken as reported in that table, and D and trimming were inferred from the DNA itself. The data contain about 240,000 clones, around 87% of them singletons. These data originate in a study of blood T cell repertoires in COVID-19. The V segment lost 10 bases and the J segment 4 bases; nucleotides outside the gene matches: 7. This CDR3 region has 13 residues. In germline, CDR1 is LNHDA, CDR2 SQIVND (reference sequence).

The sequence was obtained from a woman aged 70-85 years with active or convalescent COVID-19. The chain employs TRBV19 and TRBJ1-2, with 9 bases matching TRBD1. The sample was peripheral blood. CDR3 sequence (DNA): TGTGCCACCTGGGACAGGGATGGCTATGGCTACACCTTC. This codes for CATWDRDGYGYTF.